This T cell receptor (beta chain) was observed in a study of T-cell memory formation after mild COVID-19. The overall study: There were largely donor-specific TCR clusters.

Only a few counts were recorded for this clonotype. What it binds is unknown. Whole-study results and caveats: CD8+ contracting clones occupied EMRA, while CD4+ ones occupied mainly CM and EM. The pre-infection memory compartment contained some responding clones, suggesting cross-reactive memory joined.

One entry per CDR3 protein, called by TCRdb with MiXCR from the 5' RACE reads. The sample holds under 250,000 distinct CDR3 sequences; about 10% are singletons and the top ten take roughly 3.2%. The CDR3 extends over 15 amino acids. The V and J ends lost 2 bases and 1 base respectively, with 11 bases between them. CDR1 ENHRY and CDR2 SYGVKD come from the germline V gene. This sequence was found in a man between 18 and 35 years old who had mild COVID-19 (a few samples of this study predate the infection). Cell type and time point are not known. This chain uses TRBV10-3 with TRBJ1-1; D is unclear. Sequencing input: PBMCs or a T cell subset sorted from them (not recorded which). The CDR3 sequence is CAISEGGRGNTEAFF. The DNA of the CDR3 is TGTGCCATCAGTGAGGGTGGCCGGGGGAACACTGAAGCTTTCTTT.